These T cell receptor beta chains were read from a single sample in a study of T cell responses to AZD1222 COVID-19 vaccine. TCRdb's table, derived via immunoSEQ multiplex PCR, lists solely in-frame clones and lacks some. The profile shows 80,000 to 100,000 clones, roughly 92% of them singletons. The starting material was peripheral blood, obtained on day 0 of AZD1222 vaccination. These receptors all stem from an adult in good health. Both conserved end residues are part of each CDR3. A D gene is named only where the DNA matches it firmly. Rows give clone size only sometimes, using once, few, many, or a class for an expanded clone.

-	TRBV19	TRBD1	TRBJ1-6	TGTGCCAGTAGTATTTCCGGGACAGGCAATTCACCCCTCCACTTT	CASSISGTGNSPLHF
-	TRBV7-2	-	TRBJ1-2	TGTGCCAGCAGCCCTGGCCCCGGGACCCCCAGCTTC	CASSPGPGTPSF
-	TRBV19	-	TRBJ1-5	TGTGCCAGTAGTACCCGAAGGGACAATCCCCAGCATTTT	CASSTRRDNPQHF
-	TRBV4-3	-	TRBJ2-2	TGCGCCAGCAGCCAAGATGGGGCCGGGGAGCTGTTTTTT	CASSQDGAGELFF
-	TRBV7-9	-	TRBJ1-3	TGTGCCAGCAGCCACCCCTGGCCCCACTCTGGAAACACCATATATTTT	CASSHPWPHSGNTIYF
-	TRBV24-1	-	TRBJ1-2	TGTGCCACCTCCAGCAGGGACGCACCGTTCTATGGCTACACCTTC	CATSSRDAPFYGYTF
-	TRBV12-3/TRBV12-4	-	TRBJ2-7	TGTGCCAGCGGCTTTGGGGCTTACGAGCAGTACTTC	CASGFGAYEQYF
-	TRBV25-1	TRBD2	TRBJ2-1	TGTGCCAGCCGGACTAGCGGGAGCTCCTACAATGAGCAGTTCTTC	CASRTSGSSYNEQFF
-	TRBV14	-	TRBJ2-2	TGTGCCAGCAGCCAAGAAGTTCGCCAGTACACCGGGGAGCTGTTTTTT	CASSQEVRQYTGELFF
-	TRBV5-1	TRBD2	TRBJ2-5	TGCGCCAGCAGCCCGGGCCTAGCGGGGGGAGGTGAGACCCAGTACTTC	CASSPGLAGGGETQYF
-	TRBV5-5	-	TRBJ2-7	TGTGCCAGCAGCTTGGTCAGGGACTCCGAGCAGTACTTC	CASSLVRDSEQYF
-	TRBV9	-	TRBJ1-2	TGTGCCAGCAGCGTAGAAGAGGGCTATGGCTACACCTTC	CASSVEEGYGYTF
once	TRBV24-1	TRBD1	TRBJ2-2	TGTGCCACCAGTGATGGCTTGGGGACAGGGAGCGGGGAGCTGTTTTTT	CATSDGLGTGSGELFF
-	TRBV19	-	TRBJ1-5	TGTGCCAGTAGATCTCAGGGGAAGGCCCAGCCCCAGCATTTT	CASRSQGKAQPQHF
-	TRBV7-3	TRBD2	TRBJ2-5	TGTGCCAGCAGCTTAACCGGGAGGGCCCCAGAGACCCAGTACTTC	CASSLTGRAPETQYF
-	TRBV11-2	-	TRBJ2-1	TGTGCCAGCAGCTTAGAGGAGAGCTCCTACAATGAGCAGTTCTTC	CASSLEESSYNEQFF
-	TRBV5-8	TRBD1	TRBJ1-1	TGTGCCAGCAGCTTACAGGGGGCAACTGAAGCTTTCTTT	CASSLQGATEAFF
-	TRBV4-3	-	TRBJ2-1	TGCGCCAGCAGCCCGCGGGACAAGTACAATGAGCAGTTCTTC	CASSPRDKYNEQFF
-	TRBV7-9	TRBD2	TRBJ2-5	TGTGCCAGCACCCTAGCGGGAACAGGGGAGACCCAGTACTTC	CASTLAGTGETQYF
-	TRBV10-3	-	TRBJ1-5	TGTGCCATCAGTGACAGGGTGAACCAGCCCCAGCATTTT	CAISDRVNQPQHF
-	TRBV5-1	TRBD1	TRBJ1-3	TGCGCCAGCAGCGTACCTACAGGGGGCGTCGGAAACACCATATATTTT	CASSVPTGGVGNTIYF
-	TRBV5-1	-	TRBJ2-1	TGCGCCAGCAGCTCCGGACTTCGTTCCTACAATGAGCAGTTCTTC	CASSSGLRSYNEQFF